This T cell receptor beta chain was observed in a study of blood T cell repertoires in COVID-19. Across the study: The origin of the acute and convalescent COVID-19 samples was the United States, Italy and Spain. Nucleic acid was either cDNA or gDNA, and it came from T cells, B-cell-depleted T cells, or PBMCs.

Methods used by the authors: Amplification with reference gene primers provided the estimates of nucleated cell counts. Method: immunoSEQ multiplex PCR; TCRdb's copy keeps in-frame clones and lacks some. V, J and clone size derive from that table, while D and trimming were established from the DNA sequence. The data contain more than 90,000 clones, over 60% of them singletons. Sequences were obtained from peripheral blood. This clonotype was obtained from a man between 65 and 80 years old with acute or convalescent COVID-19.

The CDR3 sequence: CASSPRARGYEQYF. CDR3 DNA sequence: TGTGCCAGCTCCCCCCGGGCCCGGGGGTACGAGCAGTACTTC. The chain carries TRBV18 and TRBJ2-7; maybe TRBD2 (6 bases). The CDR3 loop spans 14 amino acids. Germline lookup yields CDR1 KGHSH and CDR2 LQKENI. Trimming left V 6 bases short and J 4 bases short, with 16 bases between.